These 14 T cell receptor beta chains originate from one sample sequenced in a study of cytomegalovirus exposure and HLA in healthy donors listed by TCRdb under 2017. The library was obtained by the immunoSEQ multiplex PCR assay. The multiplex PCR relied on a mix of 60 forward primers for TCR Vbeta segments and 13 reverse primers for TCR Jbeta segments. TCRdb carries this immuneACCESS record with in-frame sequences only. Its versions omit some clonotypes, under half of them owing to an unresolved V gene in the studies checked, with the rest unexplained. A total of approximately 100,000 clones appear in this sample, approximately 79% of them only once. About 3.6% of the sample rests with the top ten. Sequenced: PBMCs. The receptors were gathered from a man in his sixties in good health and CMV-seronegative.

This sequence joins TRBV19 and TRBJ2-4, with TRBD1 identical over 11 bases. V shed 7 bases, J shed 6 bases, and the junction held 11 bases outside the gene matches. This CDR3 contains 16 residues. Germline CDR1 LNHDA, CDR2 SQIVND (reference sequence). DNA for the CDR3: TGTGCCAGTACCCAGGGTCGGACAGGGGGCCCAAACATTCAGTACTTC. This codes for CASTQGRTGGPNIQYF.

This rearrangement joins TRBV5-1 to TRBJ2-3; 8 nucleotides align to TRBD1. Germline V gives CDR1 SGHRS, CDR2 YFSETQ. This CDR3 spans 15 amino acids. With V trimmed by 3 bases and J by 1 base, 4 bases remained unmatched. As DNA, the CDR3 is TGCGCCAGCAGCTACTACAGGGGGGGCACAGATACGCAGTATTTT. This gives the protein CASSYYRGGTDTQYF.

This chain uses TRBV30 with TRBJ1-1; maybe TRBD1 (5 bases). V gave up 2 bases and J gave up 4 bases, with 20 bases separating them. The CDR3 length is 16 residues. Germline V gives CDR1 GTSNPN, CDR2 SVGIG (reference sequence). For the CDR3, the DNA is TGTGCCTGGAGTCCCATAATGGAGGGGATTTCCACTGAAGCTTTCTTT. It is translated as CAWSPIMEGISTEAFF.

V usage is TRBV19 and J usage is TRBJ1-4; TRBD1 matches at 11 bases. The CDR3 has 14 residues. The V gene end was trimmed by 6 bases and the J gene end by 8 bases; junction bases not matched to a gene: 5. Per the germline V gene, CDR1 is LNHDA and CDR2 is SQIVND (reference sequence). In DNA, the CDR3 is TGTGCCAGTAGCGGACAGGGGGCAAGGGAAAAACTGTTTTTT. Amino acids: CASSGQGAREKLFF.

Details on this clone: Within the sample, other DNA sequences also encode this same CDR3. CDR3 in DNA: TGTGCCAGCAGTAGGACAGGGAACACTGAAGCTTTCTTT. This codes for CASSRTGNTEAFF. The rearrangement uses TRBV25-1 and TRBJ1-1; 7 nucleotides line up with TRBD1. CDR3 length equals 13 residues. Germline V gene sequence: CDR1 MGHDK, CDR2 SYGVNS. V lost 5 bases to trimming and J lost 1 base; unmatched junction nucleotides: 1.

This chain links TRBV7-6 with TRBJ1-1; 10 bases align to TRBD1. CDR1 is SGHVS and CDR2 is FNYEAQ in the germline V gene. The CDR3 extends over 14 amino acids. After removal of 4 bases from V and 8 bases from J, the junction contained 7 bases not matched to a gene. The DNA for the CDR3 is TGTGCCAGCAGCTCTTACCCGGGACAGGGGGAAGCTTTCTTT. Its protein product is CASSSYPGQGEAFF. The variable domain in full, completed from reference TRBV7-6 and TRBJ1-1, reads GAGVSQSPRYKVTKRGQDVALRCDPISGHVSLYWYRQALGQGPEFLTYFNYEAQQDKSGLPNDRFSAERPEGSISTLTIQRTEQRDSAMYRCASSSYPGQGEAFFGQGTRLTVV.

Details on this clone: One end of the junction does not line up with germline, which may come from a read error. The gene calls are TRBV6-5 and TRBJ2-1; no clear D gene. Germline V gene lookup returns CDR1 MNHEY and CDR2 SVGAGI. This CDR3 contains 16 residues. Written as DNA, the CDR3 is TGTGCCAGCAGTTACTCGTTTCGTGGCCTGTCGAATGGGCAGTTCTTC. It translates to CASSYSFRGLSNGQFF.

This clone was counted once. The chain links TRBV7-9 to TRBJ1-1; 9 bases fit TRBD1. Germline lookup yields CDR1 SEHNR and CDR2 FQNEAQ (reference sequence). J lost 1 base, V lost 4 bases, and 4 bases had no gene match. This CDR3 contains 15 residues. The CDR3 region is CASSSWDRENTEAFF. The CDR3, as DNA: TGTGCCAGCAGCTCTTGGGACAGGGAGAACACTGAAGCTTTCTTT.

The chain uses TRBV9 and TRBJ2-2; D uncertain. Trimming shortened V by 2 bases and J by 3 bases, and 5 bases separated the two germline ends. CDR1 and CDR2 from the germline V gene are SGDLS and YYNGEE. This CDR3 is built from 13 residues. In DNA form, the CDR3 reads TGTGCCAGCAGCGTCTCAGACACCGGGGAGCTGTTTTTT. It encodes CASSVSDTGELFF.

This chain joins TRBV6-1 and TRBJ2-5, with 8 bases aligning to TRBD1. The CDR3 is made up of 14 amino acids. The junction had 7 bases not matched to a gene; V was cut back by 5 bases and J by 5 bases. Germline V gene sequence: CDR1 MNHNS, CDR2 SASEGT. CDR3 sequence: CASSRQGRGETQYF. Written as DNA, the CDR3 is TGTGCCAGCAGTCGACAGGGGCGCGGGGAGACCCAGTACTTC.

CDR3 sequence: CASSPPSRTYEQYF. For the CDR3, the DNA is TGTGCCAGCTCACCACCCAGTCGAACCTACGAGCAGTACTTC. The J gene is TRBJ2-7, the V gene TRBV18; no firm D call. Germline V gene data show CDR1 as KGHSH and CDR2 as LQKENI. The germline V and J ends were trimmed by 0 bases and 2 bases, with 8 bases remaining between them. The CDR3 is 14 residues long.

The chain recombines TRBV10-3 with TRBJ2-5, with TRBD2 identical over 13 bases. The CDR3 has 15 residues. CDR1 is ENHRY and CDR2 is SYGVKD in the germline V gene. J lost 2 bases, V lost 6 bases, and 3 bases had no gene match. CDR3 sequence (DNA): TGTGCCATCAGCGGGACTAGCGGGGTACAAGAGACCCAGTACTTC. Its translation is CAISGTSGVQETQYF.

The rearrangement uses TRBV15 and TRBJ1-1, with D perhaps matching TRBD1 (6 bases). Trimming removed 2 bases from V and 4 bases from J, with 17 bases in between. Germline CDR1 reads LNHNV; CDR2 reads YYDKDF (reference sequence). The CDR3 totals 16 residues. In DNA, the CDR3 is TGTGCCACCAGCAGACCTGCCTCAGGGGCGTCCACTGAAGCTTTCTTT. Residues: CATSRPASGASTEAFF.

The chain is built from TRBV9 and TRBJ2-1; 12 bases are shared with TRBD2. In germline, CDR1 is SGDLS, CDR2 YYNGEE. The J segment lost 7 bases and the V segment lost 3 bases, leaving 5 bases of the junction unmatched. The CDR3 is 15 amino acids. This CDR3 is CASSASGGAGNEQFF. For the CDR3, the DNA is TGTGCCAGCAGCGCTAGCGGGGGGGCCGGTAATGAGCAGTTCTTC.